One and the same sample provided the 9 T cell receptor beta chains below, sequenced in a study of cytomegalovirus exposure and HLA in healthy donors. Primers: 60 Vbeta forward and 13 Jbeta reverse. The protocol was immunoSEQ multiplex PCR, while the TCRdb copy is restricted to in-frame clones and leaves out a portion. The sample consists of about 270,000 clones, around two thirds of them appearing once. Specimen: PBMCs. These receptors were taken from a female donor in good health and CMV-seronegative.

The rearrangement joins TRBV11-2 to TRBJ1-4; possible D gene TRBD1, 6 bases. Germline CDR1 reads SGHAT; CDR2 reads FQNNGV. Trimming shortened V by 5 bases and J by 5 bases, and 15 bases separated the two germline ends. This CDR3 contains 15 residues. This CDR3 reads CASSVGQLKNEKLFF. For the CDR3, the DNA is TGTGCCAGCAGCGTCGGACAGCTGAAGAATGAAAAACTGTTTTTT.

The CDR3 loop reads CASKGAGSAYEQFF. In DNA form, the CDR3 reads TGTGCCAGCAAAGGAGCGGGCTCTGCGTATGAGCAGTTCTTC. The rearrangement links TRBV2 to TRBJ2-1, with D possibly TRBD2 on 6 matching bases. From germline, CDR1 is SNHLY and CDR2 FYNNEI. V lost 7 bases and J lost 8, with 18 bases in between. There are 14 residues in the CDR3.

The V call is TRBV10-1, the J call TRBJ2-3; possibly TRBD2 for D (5 bases). CDR1 is WNHNN, CDR2 SYGVQD, per germline (reference sequence). The V end lost 3 bases, the J end lost 3 bases, and 13 bases lay between the germline ends. CDR3 length: 15 amino acids. The CDR3 DNA is TGCGCCAGCAGTGACCGGATCCGCGGGACAGATACGCAGTATTTT. It is translated as CASSDRIRGTDTQYF.

This sequence joins TRBV27 and TRBJ2-3, with 8 bases that match TRBD1. CDR3 length equals 15 residues. CDR1 MNHEY and CDR2 SMNVEV come from the germline V gene (reference sequence). The V gene end was trimmed by 2 bases and the J gene end by 7 bases; junction bases not matched to a gene: 8. The CDR3 sequence: CASSLTGTGPYTQYF. The CDR3 DNA sequence: TGTGCCAGCAGTTTAACCGGGACAGGACCCTATACGCAGTATTTT.

CDR3 region: CASSLLDWNTGELFF. CDR3 nucleotides: TGTGCCAGCAGCTTGCTGGACTGGAACACCGGGGAGCTGTTTTTT. The V and J genes are TRBV5-4 and TRBJ2-2, with a possible D match to TRBD2 (5 bases). The germline V and J ends were trimmed by 1 base and 1 base, with 8 bases remaining between them. The length of the CDR3 is 15 residues. Germline CDR1 SGHNT, CDR2 YYREEE (reference sequence).

This clone occurred once. The chain recombines TRBV11-3 with TRBJ2-1, with 8 bases matching TRBD2. The CDR3 spans 16 residues. In germline, CDR1 is SGHNT, CDR2 YENEEA. V lost 4 bases, J lost 9 bases, and 14 bases stayed unmatched. DNA for the CDR3: TGTGCCAGCAGCTCGCCGGGGGCGGGAGGAGTGGGTGAGCAGTTCTTC. Translating it yields CASSSPGAGGVGEQFF. The full variable domain, completed using reference TRBV11-3 and TRBJ2-1, is EAGVVQSPRYKIIEKKQPVAFWCNPISGHNTLYWYLQNLGQGPELLIRYENEEAVDDSQLPKDRFSAERLKGVDSTLKIQPAELGDSAVYLCASSSPGAGGVGEQFFGPGTRLTVL.

The gene calls are TRBV7-9 and TRBJ2-5; D is possibly TRBD2 (5 bases). V gave up 1 base and J gave up 4 bases, with 13 bases separating them. This CDR3 spans 15 amino acids. Germline loops: CDR1 SEHNR, CDR2 FQNEAQ (reference sequence). CDR3 bases: TGTGCCAGCAGCTTAGATGGGAGCCTGGGAGAGACCCAGTACTTC. Amino acids: CASSLDGSLGETQYF.

V usage is TRBV6-5 and J usage is TRBJ1-1; D is ambiguous. The CDR3 has 12 amino acids. Germline assignment: CDR1 MNHEY and CDR2 SVGAGI. Trimming shortened V by 5 bases and J by 3 bases, and 7 bases separated the two germline ends. The CDR3 DNA is TGTGCCAGCAGTGAACGGTACACTGAAGCTTTCTTT. Protein product: CASSERYTEAFF.

CDR3 in DNA: TGTGCCAGCAGTCCCGGGACAGGGAAGTTCTTC. It translates to CASSPGTGKFF. The gene calls are TRBV6-5 and TRBJ2-1; 9 bases fit TRBD1. V lost 5 bases to trimming and J lost 14 bases; unmatched junction nucleotides: 4. CDR3 length: 11 amino acids. Per germline, CDR1 MNHEY and CDR2 SVGAGI.